These T cell receptor beta chains were read from a single sample in a study of T cells in Graves' hyperthyroidism and ophthalmopathy. TCRdb used MiXCR to reprocess the multiplex PCR reads, holding one entry per CDR3 protein. The data contain around 440,000 distinct CDR3 sequences, 15% to 18% of them singletons. The sample was blood. These receptor sequences come from a woman between 18 and 29 years old with Graves' hyperthyroidism. CDR3s include the opening cysteine and the closing phenylalanine or tryptophan.

J gene | V gene | CDR3 protein
TRBJ2-1 | TRBV7-9 | CASSFRGQGYNEQFF
TRBJ2-3 | TRBV7-3 | CASSSPPIAGGSTDTQYF
TRBJ2-1 | TRBV5-6 | CASSSDSHEQFF
TRBJ1-5 | TRBV5-8 | CASSWTGVGQPQHF
TRBJ1-1 | TRBV11-2 | CASSSTTLNTEAFF
TRBJ2-2 | TRBV4-1 | CASSQGEVGTGELFF
TRBJ2-3 | TRBV7-7 | CASSSDRGDTQYF
TRBJ2-1 | TRBV27 | CASTQGGGQYNEQFF
TRBJ1-5 | TRBV5-1 | CASSLSGANNQPQHF
TRBJ2-1 | TRBV27 | CASSSGTGNNEQFF
TRBJ1-4 | TRBV6-2/TRBV6-3 | CASSYRSQGNNEKLFF
TRBJ1-5 | TRBV12-3/TRBV12-4 | CASSGGQAANQPQHF
TRBJ2-6 | TRBV3-1 | CASSLRESGANVLTF
TRBJ2-1 | TRBV20-1 | CSASEQGTPRNEQFF
TRBJ2-2 | TRBV29-1 | CSVEVGEGTGELFF
TRBJ1-5 | TRBV20-1 | CSARGVTGKGNQPQHF
TRBJ1-5 | TRBV12-3/TRBV12-4 | CASSLGLGAGAPNQPQHF
TRBJ2-3 | TRBV28 | CASSSDKTSGGTDTQYF
TRBJ2-1 | TRBV30 | CAWSGRGVNEQFF
TRBJ2-3 | TRBV2 | CASSDSDRTLDTDTQYF
TRBJ2-2 | TRBV6-1 | CASSDYTSSTGELFF
TRBJ1-4 | TRBV2 | CASKSSAGTNEKLFF
TRBJ1-1 | TRBV3-1 | CASSQGQTNTEAFF
TRBJ2-1 | TRBV9 | CASSVAWVSGSYNEQFF
TRBJ2-7 | TRBV20-1 | CSALGGGNAYEQYF
TRBJ1-6 | TRBV5-4 | CASSLAGGTRNSPLHF
TRBJ2-3 | TRBV2 | CASSWTGRVDTQYF
TRBJ2-2 | TRBV29-1 | CSVGGHLNTGELFF
TRBJ2-7 | TRBV30 | CAWSVPSYEQYF
TRBJ2-7 | TRBV27 | CASSPWVEHPFYEQYF
TRBJ1-2 | TRBV28 | CASSQRTLYGYTF
TRBJ2-7 | TRBV27 | CASSKGALYEQYF
TRBJ1-2 | TRBV20-1 | CSARVGQGYGYTF
TRBJ1-6 | TRBV7-2 | CASSPIGDSPLHF
TRBJ2-6 | TRBV2 | CASTGGKTGANVLTF
TRBJ2-7 | TRBV20-1 | CSAARDTEQYF
TRBJ2-1 | TRBV2 | CASSFTQGSSYNEQFF
TRBJ2-1 | TRBV25-1 | CASSEPKKGFYNEQFF
TRBJ2-7 | TRBV28 | CASSGTVGYEQYF
TRBJ2-7 | TRBV5-8 | CASSLVGQGSYEQYF
TRBJ2-1 | TRBV11-2 | CASSSQRGLAGMNEQFF
TRBJ1-2 | TRBV27 | CASSWAPIGYGYTF
TRBJ1-2 | TRBV27 | CASSTAGHNYGYTF
TRBJ2-1 | TRBV11-2 | CASSTHSAGTSTNEQFF
TRBJ2-7 | TRBV19 | CASSPGGVGEQYF
TRBJ2-3 | TRBV9 | CASSAWSGDTQYF
TRBJ2-3 | TRBV7-2 | CASSSLWELGSGDTQYF
TRBJ2-3 | TRBV4-1 | CASSPSWGPSTDTQYF
TRBJ1-1 | TRBV4-1 | CASSHPRGNTEAFF
TRBJ1-2 | TRBV29-1 | CSVPDPDRGYGYTF
TRBJ1-4 | TRBV10-3 | CAMSPDRGDEKLFF
TRBJ1-3 | TRBV12-3/TRBV12-4 | CASSLAWGNTIYF
TRBJ2-2 | TRBV11-2 | CASSLGTSGSNGELFF
TRBJ2-3 | TRBV11-2 | CASRLVGPADTQYF